This TCR beta chain derives from a study of Tregs in tolerant kidney transplant recipients. Sequencing was performed with immunoSEQ multiplex PCR; in TCRdb, only in-frame clones are kept and a portion is missing. The profile shows 200,000 to 300,000 clones, approximately 83% of them singletons. CD4+CD25+CD127- Tregs, CD4+CD25- non-Tregs, CD4 and CD8 cells were sorted. The germline gives CDR1 MGHRA, CDR2 YSYEKL. V was clipped by 0 bases and J by 4 bases, with 16 bases between them. This CDR3 comprises 17 residues. A note on this clone: What it binds is not known.

Overall study results and limits: Tregs expanded with activated donor B cells seemed most donor-specific. Biological reproducibility was not directly addressed, but technical replication error appeared minimal. Few patients were studied, so findings need validation in larger groups.

The source is a human donor in good health. Sequencing input: CD4+ T cells from blood. This rearrangement joins TRBV4-1 to TRBJ1-5; perhaps TRBD1 as D (5 bases). CDR3 sequence (DNA): TGCGCCAGCAGCCAAGATGTGAGGAGGGGCAGGAATCAGCCCCAGCATTTT. It is translated as CASSQDVRRGRNQPQHF.